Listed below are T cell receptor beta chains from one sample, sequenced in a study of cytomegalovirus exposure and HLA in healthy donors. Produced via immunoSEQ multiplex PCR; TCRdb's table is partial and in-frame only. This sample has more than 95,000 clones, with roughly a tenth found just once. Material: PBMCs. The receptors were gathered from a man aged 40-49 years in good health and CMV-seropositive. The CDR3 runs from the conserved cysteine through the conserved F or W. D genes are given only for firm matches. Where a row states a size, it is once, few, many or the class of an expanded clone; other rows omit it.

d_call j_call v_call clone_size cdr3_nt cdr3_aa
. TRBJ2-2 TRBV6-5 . TGTGCCAGCAGTTACGTGGAGGGGGCGCCTGGGGAGCTGTTTTTT CASSYVEGAPGELFF
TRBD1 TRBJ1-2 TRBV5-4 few TGTGCCAGCAGCCTAAATACAGGGGACTATGGCTACACCTTC CASSLNTGDYGYTF
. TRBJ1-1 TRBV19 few TGTGCCAGTAGTATGACAGCCTTAAACACTGAAGCTTTCTTT CASSMTALNTEAFF
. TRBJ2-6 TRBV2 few TGTGCCAGCAGCGCTACTGGACTCTCTGGGGCCAACGTCCTGACTTTC CASSATGLSGANVLTF
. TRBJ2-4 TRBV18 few TGTGCCAGCTCATCCACCCAGGGAGCCAAAAACATTCAGTACTTC CASSSTQGAKNIQYF
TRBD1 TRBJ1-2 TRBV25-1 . TGTGCCAGCAGTGATATGGACAGGGGGTTGGACTATGGCTACACCTTC CASSDMDRGLDYGYTF
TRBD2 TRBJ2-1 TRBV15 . TGTGCCACCAACCCAGCGGGAAATGGCTACAATGAGCAGTTCTTC CATNPAGNGYNEQFF
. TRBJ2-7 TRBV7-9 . TGTGCCAGCAGCCCCGGGACACCTCTTACCTACGAGCAGTACTTC CASSPGTPLTYEQYF
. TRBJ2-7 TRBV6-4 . TGTGCCAGCAGTGACTCCACAGACTACGAGCAGTACTTC CASSDSTDYEQYF
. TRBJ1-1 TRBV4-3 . TGCGCCAGCAGCCAGAGTGACAGGAACACTGAAGCTTTCTTT CASSQSDRNTEAFF
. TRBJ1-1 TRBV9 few TGTGCCAGCAGCCCAGAAACAGGGAAAGAAGCTTTCTTT CASSPETGKEAFF
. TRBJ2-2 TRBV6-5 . TGTGCCAGCAGTTACTGGGGGAGGTCGAACACCGGGGAGCTGTTTTTT CASSYWGRSNTGELFF
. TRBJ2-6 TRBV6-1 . TGTGCCACCCTTCCCTTCTTTGGGGCCAACGTCCTGACTTTC CATLPFFGANVLTF
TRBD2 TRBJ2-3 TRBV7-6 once TGTGCCAGCAGCGTAGCGGGAGGGCCGGGCACAGATACGCAGTATTTT CASSVAGGPGTDTQYF
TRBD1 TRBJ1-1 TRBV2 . TGTGCCAGCAGCCCAAGGGGCGGCAGGGGGAGATCTGAAGCTTTCTTT CASSPRGGRGRSEAFF
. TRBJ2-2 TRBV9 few TGTGCCAGCACAGGGACCGGGGAGCTGTTTTTT CASTGTGELFF
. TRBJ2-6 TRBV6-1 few TGTGCCAGCAGTGACTCGGGCTCTGGGGCCAACGTCCTGACTTTC CASSDSGSGANVLTF
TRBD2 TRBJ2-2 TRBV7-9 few TGTGCCAGCAGCCATCCACTAGCGGGACACACCGGGGAGCTGTTTTTT CASSHPLAGHTGELFF
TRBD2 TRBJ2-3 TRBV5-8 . TGTGCCAGCAGCTTGGGACTAGCGGGAACCACAGATACGCAGTATTTT CASSLGLAGTTDTQYF
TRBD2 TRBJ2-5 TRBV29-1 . TGCAGCGGGCGGGGACTAGCGGATGTGGGGGGGCAAGAGACCCAGTACTTC CSGRGLADVGGQETQYF
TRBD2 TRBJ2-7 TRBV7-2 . TGTGCCAGCAGCTTAGCGGGAGGGCCGTACGAGCAGTACTTC CASSLAGGPYEQYF
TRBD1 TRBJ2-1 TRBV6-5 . TGTGCCAGCAATCCTACCGGGACAGACACCCGGGGGCAGTTCTTC CASNPTGTDTRGQFF
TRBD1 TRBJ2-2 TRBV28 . TGTGCCAGCAGTTCCAGACAGGGGAGAGGGACCGGGGAGCTGTTTTTT CASSSRQGRGTGELFF
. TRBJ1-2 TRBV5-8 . TGTGCCAGCAGCTTGGAACAGGGATTTGGTGGCTACACCTTC CASSLEQGFGGYTF
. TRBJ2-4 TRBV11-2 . TGTGCCAGCACCCAGTGGTTGGGCGGGAAAAACATTCAGTACTTC CASTQWLGGKNIQYF
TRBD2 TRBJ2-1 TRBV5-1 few TGCGCCAGCAGCTGGGAAGCGGGAGGGCGACATAATGAGCAGTTCTTC CASSWEAGGRHNEQFF
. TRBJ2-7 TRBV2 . TGTGCCAGCAGGACCGACAGACACGAGCAGTACTTC CASRTDRHEQYF
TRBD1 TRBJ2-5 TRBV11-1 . TGTGCCAGCAGATTTGACAGGGCCTCCCAAGAGACCCAGTACTTC CASRFDRASQETQYF
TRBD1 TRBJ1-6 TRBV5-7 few TGTGCCAGCAGCTTGGGGACAGGGGGCTCACCCCTCCACTTT CASSLGTGGSPLHF
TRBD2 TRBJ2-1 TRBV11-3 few TGTGCCAGCAGCCCCTCTAGCGGGAGCAGTGGTGAGCAGTTCTTC CASSPSSGSSGEQFF
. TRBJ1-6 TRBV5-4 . TGTGCCAGCAGCTTGGGTACAGGCTTCAATTCACCCCTCCACTTT CASSLGTGFNSPLHF
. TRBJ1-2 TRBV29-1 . TGCAGCGCCTGGACGGGGAGTGGAGGCTACACCTTC CSAWTGSGGYTF
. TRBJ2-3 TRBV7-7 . TGTGCTAGCAGCCCCTGGGGGCAGCCAGATACGCAGTATTTT CASSPWGQPDTQYF
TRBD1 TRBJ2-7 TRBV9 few TGTGCCAGCAGCGGTGGGACAGACCCCTACGAGCAGTACTTC CASSGGTDPYEQYF
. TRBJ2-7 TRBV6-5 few TGTGCCAGCAAGTCCACCTACGAGCAGTACTTC CASKSTYEQYF
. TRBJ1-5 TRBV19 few TGTGCCAGTAGCAACAGGGCCCAAGGCAATCAGCCCCAGCATTTT CASSNRAQGNQPQHF